The 29 T cell receptor beta chains below were found in one sample sequenced in a study of blood T cell repertoires in COVID-19. The table came from immunoSEQ multiplex PCR; TCRdb's copy has only in-frame clones and leaves some out. The sample shows some 170,000 clones, more than 70% of them seen only once. The source material was PBMCs or T cells enriched from blood (not recorded which). The origin of the receptors is a man in his forties or fifties who had recovered from COVID-19.

This clone has a single count. Other DNA sequences in the sample encode the same CDR3. V gene TRBV7-9 combines with J gene TRBJ1-2, with 7 bases aligning to TRBD1. J gave up 4 bases and V 4 bases, and 3 bases lay outside the gene matches. This CDR3 has 13 amino acids. CDR1 is SEHNR and CDR2 is FQNEAQ in the germline V gene (reference sequence). The CDR3 nucleotides are TGTGCCAGCAGCTCAGGACAGGTCTATGGCTACACCTTC. This gives the protein CASSSGQVYGYTF.

The genes are TRBV28 and TRBJ1-3; no clear D gene. CDR1 and CDR2 from the germline V gene are MDHEN and SYDVKM. There are 10 residues in the CDR3. The CDR3 reads CSAGGNTIYF. CDR3 sequence (DNA): TGTTCGGCCGGGGGAAACACCATATATTTT.

The chain employs TRBV3-1 (or the pseudogene TRBV3-2) and TRBJ2-3; 9 bases fit TRBD2. The J segment lost 3 bases and the V segment lost 4 bases, leaving 8 bases of the junction unmatched. In germline, CDR1 is LGHDT, CDR2 YNNKEL (reference sequence). The CDR3 is made up of 16 amino acids. CDR3 sequence: CASSLPTSGNTDTQYF. DNA of the CDR3: TGTGCCAGCAGCCTCCCGACTAGCGGAAATACAGATACGCAGTATTTT.

The V and J genes are TRBV11-1 and TRBJ2-7; 9 bases fit TRBD1. The junction had 6 bases not matched to a gene; V was cut back by 4 bases and J by 2 bases. The CDR3 has 15 residues. Germline V gene lookup returns CDR1 SGHAT and CDR2 FQDESV (reference sequence). CDR3 nucleotides: TGTGCCAGCAGCTCGAGGGACAGGGCCACCTACGAGCAGTACTTC. This translates into CASSSRDRATYEQYF. Based on the CDR3 plus reference TRBV11-1 and TRBJ2-7, the full variable domain is EAEVAQSPRYKITEKSQAVAFWCDPISGHATLYWYRQILGQGPELLVQFQDESVVDDSQLPKDRFSAERLKGVDSTLKIQPAELGDSAMYLCASSSRDRATYEQYFGPGTRLTVT.

The chain links TRBV28 to TRBJ1-2; a weak D match, TRBD1 (6 bases). Trimming pared 6 bases from V and 7 bases from J, leaving 21 bases between. CDR1 is MDHEN and CDR2 is SYDVKM in the germline V gene. The CDR3 sequence is 15 residues long. The CDR3 spells CASSLTGGRVFGYTF. CDR3 sequence (DNA): TGTGCCAGCAGCCTCACGGGGGGCAGGGTATTTGGCTACACCTTC.

V gene TRBV19 combines with J gene TRBJ1-1, with unresolved D. The CDR3 is 12 residues long. CDR1 and CDR2 from the germline V gene are LNHDA and SQIVND (reference sequence). Trimming took 7 bases from V and 0 from J, leaving 6 bases between them. The CDR3 region has the DNA TGTGCCAGTACTACGTTGAACACTGAAGCTTTCTTT. Amino acid sequence: CASTTLNTEAFF.

V gene TRBV4-1 combines with J gene TRBJ2-1; 9 positions match TRBD1. Germline loops: CDR1 MGHRA, CDR2 YSYEKL. V was pared by 5 bases and J by 8 bases, with 1 base of the junction left unmatched. This CDR3 has 12 residues. In DNA form, the CDR3 reads TGCGCCAGCAGCTGGGACAGGGATGAGCAGTTCTTC. Translation gives CASSWDRDEQFF.

J is TRBJ1-2 and V is TRBV3-1 (or the pseudogene TRBV3-2); D is ambiguous. CDR1 and CDR2 (germline): LGHDT, YNNKEL (reference sequence). V lost 0 bases and J 12 bases, leaving 11 bases between the germline ends. CDR3 length equals 12 residues. CDR3 loop: CASSQDRTGNTF. The DNA of the CDR3 is TGTGCCAGCAGCCAAGATCGTACGGGTAACACCTTC.

The CDR3 loop is CASSQPGDLYGYTF. CDR3 DNA sequence: TGTGCCAGCAGCCAGCCGGGGGACCTCTATGGCTACACCTTC. The chain joins TRBV3-1 (or the pseudogene TRBV3-2) to TRBJ1-2, with D tentatively TRBD1 (5 bases). The CDR3 is 14 amino acids. Germline CDR1 LGHDT, CDR2 YNNKEL (reference sequence). V was clipped by 3 bases and J by 4 bases, with 12 bases between them.

There are a few counts of this clone. The rearrangement uses TRBV10-2 and TRBJ2-1; 8 bases map to TRBD1. The CDR3 extends over 16 amino acids. Per the germline V gene, CDR1 is WSHSY and CDR2 is SAAADI. V lost 3 bases, J lost 3 bases, and 7 bases stayed unmatched. The CDR3 region has the DNA TGCGCCAGCAGTGACCCCGGGACAGGTAGCTACAATGAGCAGTTCTTC. Translating it yields CASSDPGTGSYNEQFF.

The chain carries TRBV29-1 and TRBJ2-6, with TRBD1 identical over 8 bases. CDR1 is SQVTM and CDR2 is ANQGSEA in the germline V gene. V was pared by 0 bases and J by 3 bases, with 10 bases of the junction left unmatched. The CDR3 totals 18 residues. The CDR3 sequence: CSVEERVRGHSGANVLTF. The CDR3 nucleotides are TGCAGCGTTGAAGAGAGAGTCAGGGGGCATAGTGGGGCCAACGTCCTGACTTTC.

The genes are TRBV9 and TRBJ2-1, with 7 bases matching TRBD2. Looked up from germline, CDR1 is SGDLS and CDR2 is YYNGEE. The CDR3 is 14 amino acids. The J segment lost 7 bases and the V segment lost 3 bases, leaving 7 bases of the junction unmatched. The CDR3 nucleotides read TGTGCCAGCAGCGCCCTGACTAGCCCGAATGAGCAGTTCTTC. It codes for CASSALTSPNEQFF.

Details on this clone: This same CDR3 is encoded by further DNA sequences in the sample. This sequence joins TRBV19 and TRBJ1-5, with unresolved D. There are 13 residues in the CDR3. Trimming cost V 1 base and J 2 bases, with 3 bases left between them. The germline CDR1 and CDR2 sequences are LNHDA and SQIVND (reference sequence). The CDR3 nucleotides read TGTGCCAGTAGTATAGGAGGCAATCAGCCCCAGCATTTT. It is translated as CASSIGGNQPQHF.

This clone appeared a single time. V gene TRBV10-3 combines with J gene TRBJ2-7; D is undetermined. The germline V gene encodes CDR1 ENHRY and CDR2 SYGVKD. V was trimmed by 8 bases and J by 2 bases, leaving 13 bases between them. This CDR3 region has 13 residues. The CDR3 region is CAISPSVTYEQYF. DNA of the CDR3: TGTGCCATCTCCCCGTCAGTAACCTACGAGCAGTACTTC.

The chain combines TRBV6-5 with TRBJ1-1, with a tentative D call TRBD1 (6 bases). Germline loops: CDR1 MNHEY, CDR2 SVGAGI. The CDR3 extends over 15 amino acids. Trimming removed 5 bases from V and 1 base from J, with 14 bases in between. The CDR3 coding sequence is TGTGCCAGCAGTCGCGTACAGGGTCGGAACACTGAAGCTTTCTTT. This encodes CASSRVQGRNTEAFF.

This chain connects TRBV6-5 to TRBJ2-2; D might be TRBD2 (6 bases). The CDR3 consists of 13 residues. Germline assignment: CDR1 MNHEY and CDR2 SVGAGI. V was clipped by 6 bases and J by 7 bases, with 12 bases between them. The CDR3 region is CASSRLGGGELFF. The CDR3 DNA reads as TGTGCCAGCAGCCGACTAGGCGGCGGGGAGCTGTTTTTT.

V usage is TRBV11-1 and J usage is TRBJ2-2; TRBD1 matches 8 bases. Germline V gives CDR1 SGHAT, CDR2 FQDESV (reference sequence). V dropped 5 bases and J dropped 7; count of bases not matched to a gene: 6. This CDR3 is built from 14 residues. The CDR3 is CASSARTGHGELFF. The CDR3 DNA reads as TGTGCCAGCAGCGCCCGGACAGGGCACGGGGAGCTGTTTTTT.

The chain carries TRBV27 and TRBJ1-6, with unresolved D. Germline V gives CDR1 MNHEY, CDR2 SMNVEV (reference sequence). This CDR3 has 16 residues. The ends were cut back, 5 bases at V and 3 bases at J, with 14 bases in the middle. The CDR3 coding sequence is TGTGCCAGCAGTCCCGTGACGGCGGGCTATAATTCACCCCTCCACTTT. Translated, it gives CASSPVTAGYNSPLHF.

The chain couples TRBV5-6 to TRBJ2-7, with 7 positions matching TRBD2. The CDR3 contains 14 residues. Unmatched junction bases numbered 8, after V lost 7 bases and J lost 1 base. The germline V gene encodes CDR1 SGHDT and CDR2 YYEEEE. CDR3: CASGEGGWSYEQYF. The DNA of the CDR3 is TGTGCCAGCGGGGAGGGAGGGTGGTCCTACGAGCAGTACTTC.

Details on this clone: This CDR3 is also generated by other DNA sequences in the sample. The chain combines TRBV11-2 with TRBJ1-1; possibly TRBD1 for D (5 bases). V shed 4 bases and J shed 5 bases, with 14 bases lying between them. The CDR3 extends over 14 amino acids. The germline CDR1 and CDR2 sequences are SGHAT and FQNNGV. The CDR3 DNA reads TGTGCCAGCAGCTCCCCAAGGGGTGGGACTGAAGCTTTCTTT. It translates to CASSSPRGGTEAFF.

The J gene is TRBJ2-1, the V gene TRBV7-8, with 12 bases that match TRBD2. Germline assignment: CDR1 SGHVS and CDR2 FQNEAQ. This CDR3 has 18 residues. With 2 bases clipped from V and 1 base from J, the junction kept 6 bases outside the gene matches. The CDR3 loop is CASSLSRLAGVSYNEQFF. For the CDR3, the DNA is TGTGCCAGCAGCTTATCACGACTAGCGGGAGTATCCTACAATGAGCAGTTCTTC.

This clone was counted a single time. This chain connects TRBV10-1 to TRBJ2-1, with D uncertain. Germline CDR1 WNHNN, CDR2 SYGVQD (reference sequence). V was pared by 3 bases and J by 4 bases, with 7 bases between. The CDR3 has 13 amino acids. CDR3 in DNA: TGCGCCAGCAGTGATCCCACTTACAATGAGCAGTTCTTC. This encodes CASSDPTYNEQFF.

The chain uses TRBV5-4 and TRBJ2-7; TRBD1 matches at 7 bases. The junction had 7 bases not matched to a gene; V was cut back by 4 bases and J by 0 bases. The germline gives CDR1 SGHNT, CDR2 YYREEE (reference sequence). The CDR3 spans 15 residues. The CDR3 spells CASSHRDSASYEQYF. The CDR3 bases are TGTGCCAGCAGCCACAGGGACAGCGCCTCCTACGAGCAGTACTTC.

This clone was observed a handful of times. V is TRBV28 and J is TRBJ1-2, with D perhaps matching TRBD1 (6 bases). The V gene lost 8 bases and the J gene lost 0 bases, with 10 bases spanning the gap. The CDR3 length is 13 residues. In germline, CDR1 is MDHEN, CDR2 SYDVKM. The CDR3 loop is CASQDSPNYGYTF. In DNA, the CDR3 is TGTGCCAGCCAGGACAGCCCTAACTATGGCTACACCTTC.

The chain recombines TRBV9 with TRBJ1-1; tentative D call: TRBD1 (5 bases). This CDR3 spans 15 amino acids. Germline CDR1 and CDR2: SGDLS and YYNGEE. V shed 0 bases and J shed 0 bases, with 9 bases lying between them. The CDR3 DNA is TGTGCCAGCAGCGTAGGGGCAGGGATGAACACTGAAGCTTTCTTT. This gives the protein CASSVGAGMNTEAFF. Combining the CDR3 with reference TRBV9 and TRBJ1-1 gives the whole variable domain DSGVTQTPKHLITATGQRVTLRCSPRSGDLSVYWYQQSLDQGLQFLIQYYNGEERAKGNILERFSAQQFPDLHSELNLSSLELGDSALYFCASSVGAGMNTEAFFGQGTRLTVV.

V and J are TRBV19 and TRBJ1-3, with D unresolved. V was clipped by 0 bases and J by 0 bases, with 6 bases between them. The CDR3 contains 15 residues. Germline CDR1 is LNHDA and CDR2 is SQIVND (reference sequence). The DNA of the CDR3 is TGTGCCAGTAGTATAGAGGGGAGCTCTGGAAACACCATATATTTT. Translating it yields CASSIEGSSGNTIYF.

This chain uses TRBV29-1 with TRBJ2-1; tentatively, D is TRBD1 (6 bases). The CDR3 covers 12 residues. V was clipped by 4 bases and J by 9 bases, with 13 bases between them. Germline values: CDR1 SQVTM, CDR2 ANQGSEA. The CDR3 sequence is CSVVKGVSEQFF. CDR3 coding DNA: TGCAGCGTTGTTAAGGGGGTCAGTGAGCAGTTCTTC.

The chain is built from TRBV5-1 and TRBJ2-3; 14 bases agree with TRBD2. The CDR3 runs 19 residues. CDR1 SGHRS and CDR2 YFSETQ come from the germline V gene. The J segment lost 0 bases and the V segment lost 3 bases, leaving 9 bases of the junction unmatched. This CDR3 is CASSSGLAGGTESTDTQYF. CDR3 DNA sequence: TGCGCCAGCAGCTCCGGACTAGCGGGGGGAACCGAAAGCACAGATACGCAGTATTTT. Supplemented by reference TRBV5-1 and TRBJ2-3, the full variable domain reads KAGVTQTPRYLIKTRGQQVTLSCSPISGHRSVSWYQQTPGQGLQFLFEYFSETQRNKGNFPGRFSGRQFSNSRSEMNVSTLELGDSALYLCASSSGLAGGTESTDTQYFGPGTRLTVL.

V is TRBV28 and J is TRBJ1-2; D gene ambiguous. Germline lookup yields CDR1 MDHEN and CDR2 SYDVKM. Trimming removed 5 bases from V and 12 bases from J, with 19 bases in between. The CDR3 runs 13 residues. CDR3 amino acids: CASSPPEGSRHTF. The DNA of the CDR3 is TGTGCCAGCAGTCCGCCGGAGGGCAGCCGGCACACCTTC.